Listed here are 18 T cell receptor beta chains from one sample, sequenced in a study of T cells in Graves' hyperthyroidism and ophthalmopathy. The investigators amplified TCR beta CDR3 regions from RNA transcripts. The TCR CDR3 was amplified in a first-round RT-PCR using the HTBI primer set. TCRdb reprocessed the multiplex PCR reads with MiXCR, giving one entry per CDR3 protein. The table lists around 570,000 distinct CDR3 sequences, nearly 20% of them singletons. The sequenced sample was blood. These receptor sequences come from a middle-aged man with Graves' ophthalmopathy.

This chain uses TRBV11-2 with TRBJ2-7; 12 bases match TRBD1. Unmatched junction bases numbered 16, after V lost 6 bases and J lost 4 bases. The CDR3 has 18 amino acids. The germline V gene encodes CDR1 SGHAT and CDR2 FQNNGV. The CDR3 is CASRPGQGAGGGRYEQYF. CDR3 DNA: TGTGCCAGCAGACCGGGACAGGGGGCAGGCGGGGGGAGGTACGAGCAGTACTTC.

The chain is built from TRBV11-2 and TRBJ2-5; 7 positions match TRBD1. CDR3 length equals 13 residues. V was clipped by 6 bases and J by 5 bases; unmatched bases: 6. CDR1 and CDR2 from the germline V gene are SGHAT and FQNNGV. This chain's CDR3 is CASSSKQGETQYF. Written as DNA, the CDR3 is TGTGCCAGCAGTTCAAAACAGGGGGAGACCCAGTACTTC.

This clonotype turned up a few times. The CDR3 loop is CASSQEGQGGNEQFF. The DNA of the CDR3 is TGTGCCAGCAGCCAAGAGGGACAGGGGGGCAATGAGCAGTTCTTC. The rearrangement links TRBV4-2 to TRBJ2-1; 11 bases align to TRBD1. The V segment lost 0 bases and the J segment 6 bases; nucleotides outside the gene matches: 1. This CDR3 spans 15 amino acids. Germline V lookup: CDR1 LGHNA, CDR2 YNFKEQ.

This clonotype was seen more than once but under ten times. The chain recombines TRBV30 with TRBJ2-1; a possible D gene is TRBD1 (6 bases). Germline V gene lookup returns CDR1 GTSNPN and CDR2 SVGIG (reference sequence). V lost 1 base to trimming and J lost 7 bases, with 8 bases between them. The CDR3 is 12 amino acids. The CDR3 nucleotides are TGTGCCTGGAGTGCACAGGGTAATGAGCAGTTCTTC. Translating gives CAWSAQGNEQFF.

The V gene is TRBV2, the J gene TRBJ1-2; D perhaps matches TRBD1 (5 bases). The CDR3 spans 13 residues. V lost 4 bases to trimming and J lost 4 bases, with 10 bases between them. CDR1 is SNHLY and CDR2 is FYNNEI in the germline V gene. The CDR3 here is CASSGGGTYGYTF. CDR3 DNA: TGTGCCAGCAGTGGAGGAGGGACCTATGGCTACACCTTC.

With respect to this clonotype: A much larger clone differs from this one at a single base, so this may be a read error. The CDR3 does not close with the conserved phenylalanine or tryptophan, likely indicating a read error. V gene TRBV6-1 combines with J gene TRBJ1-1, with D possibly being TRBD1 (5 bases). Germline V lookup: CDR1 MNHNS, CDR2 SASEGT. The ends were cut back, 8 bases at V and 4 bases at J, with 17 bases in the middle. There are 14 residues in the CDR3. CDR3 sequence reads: CASRGVSGGTEAFI. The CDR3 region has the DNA TGTGCCAGCCGAGGGGTTAGTGGGGGCACTGAAGCTTTCATT.

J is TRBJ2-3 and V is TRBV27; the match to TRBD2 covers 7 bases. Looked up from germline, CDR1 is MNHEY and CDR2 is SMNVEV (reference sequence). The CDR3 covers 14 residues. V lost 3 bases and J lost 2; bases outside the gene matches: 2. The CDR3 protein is CASSLGGVTDTQYF. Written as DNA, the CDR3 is TGTGCCAGCAGTTTGGGAGGGGTCACAGATACGCAGTATTTT.

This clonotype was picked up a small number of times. CDR3 coding DNA: TGTGCCAGCAGTTTGTTTTCCCGGCGACCTGAAAAACTGTTTTTT. The encoded protein is CASSLFSRRPEKLFF. The rearrangement links TRBV12-3 or TRBV12-4 to TRBJ1-4; D is ambiguous. This CDR3 has 15 amino acids. Trimming took 3 bases from V and 7 from J, leaving 15 bases between them.

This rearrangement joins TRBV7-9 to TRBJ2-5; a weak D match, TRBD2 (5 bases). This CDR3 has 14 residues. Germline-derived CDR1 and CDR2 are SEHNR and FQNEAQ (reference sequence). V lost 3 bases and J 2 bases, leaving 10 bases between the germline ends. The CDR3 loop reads CASSFYGVQETQYF. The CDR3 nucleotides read TGTGCCAGCAGCTTCTACGGGGTTCAAGAGACCCAGTACTTC.

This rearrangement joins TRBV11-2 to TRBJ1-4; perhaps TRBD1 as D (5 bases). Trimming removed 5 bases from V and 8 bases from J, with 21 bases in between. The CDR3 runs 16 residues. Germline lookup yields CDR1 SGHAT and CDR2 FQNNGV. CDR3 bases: TGTGCCAGCAGCACAAACTGGGGCCTAATGAAGGAAAAACTGTTTTTT. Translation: CASSTNWGLMKEKLFF.

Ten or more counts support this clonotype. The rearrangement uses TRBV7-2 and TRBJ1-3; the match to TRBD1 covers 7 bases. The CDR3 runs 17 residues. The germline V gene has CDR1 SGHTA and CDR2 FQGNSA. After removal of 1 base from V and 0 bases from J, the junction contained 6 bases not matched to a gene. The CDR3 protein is CASSLDSRGDSGNTIYF. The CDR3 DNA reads TGTGCCAGCAGCTTAGATTCCAGGGGGGACTCTGGAAACACCATATATTTT.

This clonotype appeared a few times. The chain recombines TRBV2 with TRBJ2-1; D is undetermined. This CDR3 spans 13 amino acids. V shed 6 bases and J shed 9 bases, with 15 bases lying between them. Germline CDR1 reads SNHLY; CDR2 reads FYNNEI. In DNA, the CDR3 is TGTGCCAGCAGGTGGGAACTCATCCTTGAGCAGTTCTTC. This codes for CASRWELILEQFF. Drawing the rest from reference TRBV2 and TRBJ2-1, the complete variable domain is EPEVTQTPSHQVTQMGQEVILRCVPISNHLYFYWYRQILGQKVEFLVSFYNNEISEKSEIFDDQFSVERPDGSNFTLKIRSTKLEDSAMYFCASRWELILEQFFGPGTRLTVL.

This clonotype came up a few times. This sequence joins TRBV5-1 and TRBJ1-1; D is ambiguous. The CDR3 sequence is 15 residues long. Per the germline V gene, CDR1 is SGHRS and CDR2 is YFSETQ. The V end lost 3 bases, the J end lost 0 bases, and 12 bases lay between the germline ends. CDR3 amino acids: CASSWGPGLNTEAFF. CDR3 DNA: TGCGCCAGCAGCTGGGGTCCAGGCCTGAACACTGAAGCTTTCTTT.

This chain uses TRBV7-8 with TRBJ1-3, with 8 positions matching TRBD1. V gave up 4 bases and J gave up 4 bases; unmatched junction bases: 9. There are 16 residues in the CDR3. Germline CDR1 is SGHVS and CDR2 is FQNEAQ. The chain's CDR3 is CASSSAQGALGNTIYF. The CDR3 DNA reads TGTGCCAGCAGCTCCGCCCAGGGGGCATTGGGAAACACCATATATTTT.

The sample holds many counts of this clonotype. The CDR3 nucleotides read TGTGCCAGCAGTTATCACGGGACAGGGTCCTACGAGCAGTACTTC. Its translation is CASSYHGTGSYEQYF. V and J are TRBV6-5 and TRBJ2-7; 9 nucleotides match TRBD1. After removal of 3 bases from V and 1 base from J, the junction contained 4 bases not matched to a gene. CDR3 length: 15 amino acids. Germline assignment: CDR1 MNHEY and CDR2 SVGAGI.

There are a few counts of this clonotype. The CDR3 coding sequence is TGTGCCAGCAGCTTACGACAGGGAAGCACTGAAGCTTTCTTT. Translated: CASSLRQGSTEAFF. The rearrangement links TRBV13 to TRBJ1-1, with 7 bases matching TRBD1. V trimming: 2 bases; J trimming: 4 bases; junction bases outside the gene matches: 4. The length of the CDR3 is 14 residues. Looked up from germline, CDR1 is PRHDT and CDR2 is FYEKMQ (reference sequence).

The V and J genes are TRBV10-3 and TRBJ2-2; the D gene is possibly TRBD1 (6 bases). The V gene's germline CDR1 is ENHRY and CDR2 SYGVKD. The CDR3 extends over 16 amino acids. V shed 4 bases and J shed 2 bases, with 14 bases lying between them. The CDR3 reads CAISVSGALNTGELFF. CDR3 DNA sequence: TGTGCCATCAGTGTGTCAGGGGCCCTAAACACCGGGGAGCTGTTTTTT.

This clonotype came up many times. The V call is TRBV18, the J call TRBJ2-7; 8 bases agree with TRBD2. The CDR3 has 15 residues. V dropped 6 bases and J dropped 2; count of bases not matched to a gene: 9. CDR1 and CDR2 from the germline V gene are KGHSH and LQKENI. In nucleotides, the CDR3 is TGTGCCAGCTCCTCGAGGGTAGCGGGGCCCTACGAGCAGTACTTC. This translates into CASSSRVAGPYEQYF.